A single sample is the source of the 4 T cell receptor beta chains below, sequenced in a study of T cell repertoires in cytomegalovirus infection (dated by TCRdb to between 2018 and 2021). The label giving this sample's treatment or condition can be read as: in vitro stimulation with specific CMV peptide epitopes to enrich CMV-specific T cells. The reads were generated on an Illumina HiSeq 1500. The public reads were reprocessed in TCRdb via fastp at Q25 and MiXCR, keeping in-frame beta chains. Rows are combined by CDR3 protein, so each entry shows the most common genes and DNA. Within this sample are 80,000 or so distinct CDR3 sequences, with around 40% of them counted one time only. The ten most abundant clones make up approximately 93% of the sample. These TCRs' antigens remain unknown. The source was CD8+ T cells from cultured PBMCs, collected from culture after CMV antigen stimulation. The source is a human donor in good health (CMV status not recorded). Some clones in this sample may be carry-over from other donors' samples.

V and J are TRBV27 and TRBJ2-4, with D unclear. V gave up 8 bases and J gave up 8 bases, with 10 bases separating them. Per germline, CDR1 MNHEY and CDR2 SMNVEV (reference sequence). This CDR3 has 11 residues. This CDR3 is CASLGRDIQYF. The CDR3 coding sequence is TGTGCCAGCCTAGGAAGGGACATTCAGTACTTC.

This chain connects TRBV20-1 to TRBJ2-7; possibly TRBD2 for D (5 bases). Trimming took off 2 bases at V and 0 bases at J, with 14 bases between the two ends. The CDR3 loop spans 15 amino acids. Germline V gene lookup returns CDR1 DFQATT and CDR2 SNEGSKA (reference sequence). The CDR3 protein is CSARHPDFSSYEQYF. The CDR3 nucleotides read TGCAGTGCTAGACACCCGGACTTCAGCTCCTACGAGCAGTACTTC.

The sample holds many counts of this clonotype. Here the CDR3 reads CASSLFLEELFF. The CDR3, as DNA: TGTGCCAGCAGCTTATTTTTGGAAGAGCTGTTTTTT. V and J are TRBV7-2 and TRBJ2-2; D not certain. Per the germline V gene, CDR1 is SGHTA and CDR2 is FQGNSA. This CDR3 spans 12 amino acids. Trimming shortened V by 2 bases and J by 11 bases, and 9 bases separated the two germline ends.

This clonotype was seen a handful of times. The rearrangement joins TRBV28 to TRBJ1-1; D call uncertain. This CDR3 has 11 amino acids. Trimming removed 3 bases at V and 4 bases at J, with 3 bases between. Germline loops: CDR1 MDHEN, CDR2 SYDVKM. CDR3 sequence (DNA): TGTGCCAGCAGTTTCAGCACTGAAGCTTTCTTT. It is translated as CASSFSTEAFF.